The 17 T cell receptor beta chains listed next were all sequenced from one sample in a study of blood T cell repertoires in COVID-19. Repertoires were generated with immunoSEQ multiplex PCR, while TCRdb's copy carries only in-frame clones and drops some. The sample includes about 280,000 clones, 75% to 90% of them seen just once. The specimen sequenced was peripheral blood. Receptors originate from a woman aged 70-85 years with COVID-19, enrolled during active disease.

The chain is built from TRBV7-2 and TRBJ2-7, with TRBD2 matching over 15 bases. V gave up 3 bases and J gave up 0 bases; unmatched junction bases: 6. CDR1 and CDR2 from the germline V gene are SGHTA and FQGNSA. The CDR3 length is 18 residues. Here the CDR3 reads CASSFPGTSGGSSYEQYF. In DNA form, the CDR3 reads TGTGCCAGCAGCTTCCCTGGGACTAGCGGGGGGAGCTCCTACGAGCAGTACTTC.

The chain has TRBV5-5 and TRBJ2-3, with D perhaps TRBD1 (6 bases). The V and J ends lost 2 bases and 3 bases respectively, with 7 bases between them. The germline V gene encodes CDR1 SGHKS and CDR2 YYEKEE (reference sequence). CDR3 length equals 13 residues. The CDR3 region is CASSLQGTDTQYF. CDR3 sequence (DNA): TGTGCCAGCAGCTTACAGGGAACAGATACGCAGTATTTT. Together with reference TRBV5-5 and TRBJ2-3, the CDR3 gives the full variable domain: DAGVTQSPTHLIKTRGQQVTLRCSPISGHKSVSWYQQVLGQGPQFIFQYYEKEERGRGNFPDRFSARQFPNYSSELNVNALLLGDSALYLCASSLQGTDTQYFGPGTRLTVL.

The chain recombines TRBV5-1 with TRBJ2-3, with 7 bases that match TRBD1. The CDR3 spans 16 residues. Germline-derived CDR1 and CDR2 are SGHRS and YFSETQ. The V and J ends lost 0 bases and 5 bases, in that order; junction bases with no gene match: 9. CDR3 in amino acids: CASSLVGGTAKDTQYF. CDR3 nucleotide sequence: TGCGCCAGCAGCTTGGTAGGGGGCACCGCAAAAGATACGCAGTATTTT.

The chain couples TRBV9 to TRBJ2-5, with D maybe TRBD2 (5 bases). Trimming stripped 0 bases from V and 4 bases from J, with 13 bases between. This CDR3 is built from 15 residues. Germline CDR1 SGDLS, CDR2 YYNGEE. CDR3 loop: CASSVAPSSRETQYF. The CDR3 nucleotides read TGTGCCAGCAGCGTAGCTCCGTCTAGCAGAGAGACCCAGTACTTC.

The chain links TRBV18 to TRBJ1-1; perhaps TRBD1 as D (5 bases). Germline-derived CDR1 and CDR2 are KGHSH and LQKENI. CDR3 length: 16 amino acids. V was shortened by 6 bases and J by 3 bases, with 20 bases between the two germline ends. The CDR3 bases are TGTGCCAGCTCCCCCCCCCGGGGCTCGGGGGACACTGAAGCTTTCTTT. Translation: CASSPPRGSGDTEAFF.

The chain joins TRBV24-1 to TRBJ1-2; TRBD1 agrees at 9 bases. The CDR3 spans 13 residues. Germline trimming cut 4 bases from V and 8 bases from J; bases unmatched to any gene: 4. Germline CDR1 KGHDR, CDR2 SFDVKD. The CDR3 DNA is TGTGCCACCAGTGAGGGGACAGGGCTGGGCTACACCTTC. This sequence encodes CATSEGTGLGYTF.

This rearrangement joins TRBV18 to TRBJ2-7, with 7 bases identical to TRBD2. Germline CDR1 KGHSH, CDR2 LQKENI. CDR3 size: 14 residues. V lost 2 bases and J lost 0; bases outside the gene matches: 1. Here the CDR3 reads CASSPGGDSYEQYF. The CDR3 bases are TGTGCCAGCTCACCAGGGGGGGACTCCTACGAGCAGTACTTC.

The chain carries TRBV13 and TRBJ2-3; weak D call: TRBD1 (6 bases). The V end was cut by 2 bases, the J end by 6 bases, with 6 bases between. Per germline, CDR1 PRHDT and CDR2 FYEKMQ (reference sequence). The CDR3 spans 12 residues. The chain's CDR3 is CASSLRGDTQYF. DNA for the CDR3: TGTGCCAGCAGCTTAAGGGGGGATACGCAGTATTTT.

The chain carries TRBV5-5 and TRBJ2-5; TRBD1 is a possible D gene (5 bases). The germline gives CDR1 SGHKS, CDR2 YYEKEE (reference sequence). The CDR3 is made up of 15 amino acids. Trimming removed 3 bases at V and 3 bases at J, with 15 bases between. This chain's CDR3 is CASSSSGRSKETQYF. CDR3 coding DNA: TGTGCCAGCAGCTCTTCAGGGCGTTCCAAAGAGACCCAGTACTTC. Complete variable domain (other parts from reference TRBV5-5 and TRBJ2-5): DAGVTQSPTHLIKTRGQQVTLRCSPISGHKSVSWYQQVLGQGPQFIFQYYEKEERGRGNFPDRFSARQFPNYSSELNVNALLLGDSALYLCASSSSGRSKETQYFGPGTRLLVL.

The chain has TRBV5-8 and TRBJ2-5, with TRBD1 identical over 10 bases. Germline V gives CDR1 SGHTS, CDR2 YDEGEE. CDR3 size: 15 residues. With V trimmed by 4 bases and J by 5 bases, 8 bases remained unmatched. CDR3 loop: CASSPGQGVRETQYF. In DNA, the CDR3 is TGTGCCAGCAGCCCTGGACAGGGGGTTAGGGAGACCCAGTACTTC.

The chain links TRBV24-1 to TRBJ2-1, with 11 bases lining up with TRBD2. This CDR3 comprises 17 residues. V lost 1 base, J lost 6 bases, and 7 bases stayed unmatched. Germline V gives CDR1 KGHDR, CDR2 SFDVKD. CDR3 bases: TGTGCCACCAGTGATTTCCCCGTAGCGGGGGGGAGCAATGAGCAGTTCTTC. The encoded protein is CATSDFPVAGGSNEQFF.

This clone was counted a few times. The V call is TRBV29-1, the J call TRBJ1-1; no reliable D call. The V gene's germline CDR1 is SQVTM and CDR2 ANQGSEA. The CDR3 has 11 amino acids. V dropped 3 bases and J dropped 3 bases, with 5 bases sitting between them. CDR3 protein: CSVDGYTEAFF. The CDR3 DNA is TGCAGCGTTGACGGGTACACTGAAGCTTTCTTT.

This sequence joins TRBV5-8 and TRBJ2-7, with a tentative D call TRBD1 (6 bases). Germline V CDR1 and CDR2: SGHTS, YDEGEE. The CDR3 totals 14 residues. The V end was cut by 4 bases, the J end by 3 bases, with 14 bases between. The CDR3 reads CASSQPGQLYEQYF. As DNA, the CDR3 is TGTGCCAGCAGCCAACCCGGACAGCTCTACGAGCAGTACTTC. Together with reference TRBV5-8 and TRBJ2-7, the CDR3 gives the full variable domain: EAGVTQSPTHLIKTRGQQATLRCSPISGHTSVYWYQQALGLGLQFLLWYDEGEERNRGNFPPRFSGRQFPNYSSELNVNALELEDSALYLCASSQPGQLYEQYFGPGTRLTVT.

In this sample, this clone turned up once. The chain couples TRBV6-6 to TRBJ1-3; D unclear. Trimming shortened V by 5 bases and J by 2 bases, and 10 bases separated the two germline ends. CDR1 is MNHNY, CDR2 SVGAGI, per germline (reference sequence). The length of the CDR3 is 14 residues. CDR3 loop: CASSLDGAGNTIYF. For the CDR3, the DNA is TGTGCCAGCAGTCTCGACGGAGCTGGAAACACCATATATTTT.

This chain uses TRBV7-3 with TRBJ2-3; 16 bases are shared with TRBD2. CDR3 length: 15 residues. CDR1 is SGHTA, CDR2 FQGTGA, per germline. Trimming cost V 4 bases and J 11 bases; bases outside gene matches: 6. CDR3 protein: CASSSGTSGGEEQYF. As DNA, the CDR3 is TGTGCCAGCAGCTCCGGGACTAGCGGGGGGGAGGAGCAGTATTTT.

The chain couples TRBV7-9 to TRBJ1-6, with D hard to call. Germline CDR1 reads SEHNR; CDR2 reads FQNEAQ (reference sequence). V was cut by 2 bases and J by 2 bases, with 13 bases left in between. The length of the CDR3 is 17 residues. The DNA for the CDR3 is TGTGCCAGCAGCTTATCCGTCGGTAGCACCTATAATTCACCCCTCCACTTT. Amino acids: CASSLSVGSTYNSPLHF.

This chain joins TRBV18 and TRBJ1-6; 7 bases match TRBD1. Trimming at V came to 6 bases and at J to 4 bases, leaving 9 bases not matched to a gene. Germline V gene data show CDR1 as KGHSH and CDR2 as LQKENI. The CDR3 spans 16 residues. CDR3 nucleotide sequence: TGTGCCAGCTCCCGCACGACAGGGCCATATAATTCACCCCTCCACTTT. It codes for CASSRTTGPYNSPLHF.